Listed here is a single T cell receptor (beta chain). Its cognate antigen is unknown. Trimming left V 7 bases short and J 10 bases short, with 17 bases between. CDR3 length equals 13 residues. Looked up from germline, CDR1 is SGHRS and CDR2 is YFSETQ. This specimen belongs to a study of TIL therapy for anti-PD-1-resistant metastatic lung cancer. The wider study: Progressing patients received lymphodepletion, expanded TIL infusion and IL-2.

Time point of the sample: pre-treatment sample, taken before nivolumab and TIL therapy. Study results and limitations: The cohort had more treatment-naive, never-smoker and oncogene-addicted patients than typical.

The immunoSEQ assay was v3. Assay: immunoSEQ multiplex PCR; the TCRdb copy retains only in-frame clones and omits some. The repertoire holds 57,000 or so clones, around 86% seen once, with approximately 2.4% in the top ten. Sequenced here: blood, sampled at baseline. V gene TRBV5-1 combines with J gene TRBJ2-2, with D possibly matching TRBD2 (6 bases). This sequence originates from a person between 30 and 79 years old with non-small cell lung cancer. The chain's CDR3 is CASGRSGPAELFF. CDR3 bases: TGCGCCAGCGGACGAAGCGGGCCCGCGGAGCTGTTTTTT.